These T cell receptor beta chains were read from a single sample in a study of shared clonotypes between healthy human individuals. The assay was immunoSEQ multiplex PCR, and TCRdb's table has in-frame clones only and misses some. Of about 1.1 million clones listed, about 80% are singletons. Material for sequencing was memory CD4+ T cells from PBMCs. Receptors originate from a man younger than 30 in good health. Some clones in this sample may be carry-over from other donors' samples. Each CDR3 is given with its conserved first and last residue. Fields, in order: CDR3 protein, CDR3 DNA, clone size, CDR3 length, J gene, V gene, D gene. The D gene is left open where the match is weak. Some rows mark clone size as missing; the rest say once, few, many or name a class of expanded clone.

CDR3 protein: CSVGTGGTDTQYF
CDR3 DNA: TGCAGCGTTGGGACAGGGGGCACAGATACGCAGTATTTT
clone size: .
CDR3 length: 13
J gene: TRBJ2-3
V gene: TRBV29-1
D gene: TRBD1

CDR3 protein: CASSPGPTDTQYF
CDR3 DNA: TGTGCCAGCAGCCCCGGGCCCACAGATACGCAGTATTTT
clone size: .
CDR3 length: 13
J gene: TRBJ2-3
V gene: TRBV7-2
D gene: .

CDR3 protein: CASTYRDGYGYTF
CDR3 DNA: TGTGCCAGCACCTACCGGGACGGCTATGGCTACACCTTC
clone size: .
CDR3 length: 13
J gene: TRBJ1-2
V gene: TRBV27
D gene: .

CDR3 protein: CASQGQGATMGAEAFF
CDR3 DNA: TGTGCCAGCCAAGGACAGGGGGCGACAATGGGGGCTGAAGCTTTCTTT
clone size: .
CDR3 length: 16
J gene: TRBJ1-1
V gene: TRBV18
D gene: TRBD1

CDR3 protein: CASSTTGPNTEAFF
CDR3 DNA: TGTGCCAGCAGTACCACCGGTCCAAACACTGAAGCTTTCTTT
clone size: few
CDR3 length: 14
J gene: TRBJ1-1
V gene: TRBV6-6
D gene: .

CDR3 protein: CASSLVAGGETQYF
CDR3 DNA: TGTGCCAGCAGCTTAGTAGCGGGAGGGGAGACCCAGTACTTC
clone size: .
CDR3 length: 14
J gene: TRBJ2-5
V gene: TRBV7-9
D gene: TRBD2

CDR3 protein: CASSLNVLTF
CDR3 DNA: TGTGCCAGCAGCTTAAACGTCCTGACTTTC
clone size: once
CDR3 length: 10
J gene: TRBJ2-6
V gene: TRBV7-9
D gene: .

CDR3 protein: CASSSLTQRDGYTF
CDR3 DNA: TGTGCCAGCAGCAGCCTAACCCAGAGGGATGGCTACACCTTC
clone size: once
CDR3 length: 14
J gene: TRBJ1-2
V gene: TRBV11-2
D gene: .

CDR3 protein: CASSGRQPADTQYF
CDR3 DNA: TGTGCCAGCTCCGGTAGACAGCCCGCGGATACGCAGTATTTT
clone size: .
CDR3 length: 14
J gene: TRBJ2-3
V gene: TRBV18
D gene: .

CDR3 protein: CASSIGQHSYEQYF
CDR3 DNA: TGTGCCAGTAGTATCGGACAGCACTCCTACGAGCAGTACTTC
clone size: .
CDR3 length: 14
J gene: TRBJ2-7
V gene: TRBV19
D gene: .

CDR3 protein: CASSLLGGDTDTQYF
CDR3 DNA: TGTGCCAGCAGCTTGTTGGGGGGAGACACAGATACGCAGTATTTT
clone size: .
CDR3 length: 15
J gene: TRBJ2-3
V gene: TRBV5-5
D gene: .

CDR3 protein: CASSLAGREPGEQYF
CDR3 DNA: TGTGCCAGCAGCTTAGCAGGGCGGGAGCCGGGCGAGCAGTACTTC
clone size: .
CDR3 length: 15
J gene: TRBJ2-7
V gene: TRBV11-2
D gene: TRBD2

CDR3 protein: CASSWDRSNTEAFF
CDR3 DNA: TGTGCCAGCAGTTGGGACAGGAGCAACACTGAAGCTTTCTTT
clone size: .
CDR3 length: 14
J gene: TRBJ1-1
V gene: TRBV2
D gene: TRBD1

CDR3 protein: CASSALRTGGELFF
CDR3 DNA: TGTGCCAGCAGTGCACTACGAACGGGGGGGGAGCTGTTTTTT
clone size: .
CDR3 length: 14
J gene: TRBJ2-2
V gene: TRBV6-4
D gene: .

CDR3 protein: CASSDGGPGGTEAFF
CDR3 DNA: TGTGCCAGCTCGGATGGTGGACCCGGGGGCACTGAAGCTTTCTTT
clone size: .
CDR3 length: 15
J gene: TRBJ1-1
V gene: TRBV18
D gene: .

CDR3 protein: CASSLGRLNEKLFF
CDR3 DNA: TGTGCCAGTAGCCTGGGACGATTGAATGAAAAACTGTTTTTT
clone size: .
CDR3 length: 14
J gene: TRBJ1-4
V gene: TRBV19
D gene: .

CDR3 protein: CASQGGLRSINEQFF
CDR3 DNA: TGTGCCAGCCAAGGAGGGCTACGTTCAATCAATGAGCAGTTCTTC
clone size: .
CDR3 length: 15
J gene: TRBJ2-1
V gene: TRBV2
D gene: .

CDR3 protein: CASSLGGIRSYEQYF
CDR3 DNA: TGTGCCAGCAGCTTAGGTGGCATCCGCTCCTACGAGCAGTACTTC
clone size: few
CDR3 length: 15
J gene: TRBJ2-7
V gene: TRBV7-2
D gene: .

CDR3 protein: CASSLGGTVSYEQYF
CDR3 DNA: TGCGCCAGCAGCTTGGGGGGGACAGTTTCCTACGAGCAGTACTTC
clone size: few
CDR3 length: 15
J gene: TRBJ2-7
V gene: TRBV5-1
D gene: TRBD1

CDR3 protein: CASSRSIAGSYEQYF
CDR3 DNA: TGCGCCAGCAGCCGGAGCATAGCGGGATCCTACGAGCAGTACTTC
clone size: .
CDR3 length: 15
J gene: TRBJ2-7
V gene: TRBV4-3
D gene: TRBD2

CDR3 protein: CASSPRLFYEQYF
CDR3 DNA: TGTGCCAGTAGCCCGAGGCTCTTCTACGAGCAGTACTTC
clone size: .
CDR3 length: 13
J gene: TRBJ2-7
V gene: TRBV19
D gene: .

CDR3 protein: CASRWEGISGDQPQHF
CDR3 DNA: TGTGCCAGTAGATGGGAGGGGATCTCCGGGGATCAGCCCCAGCATTTT
clone size: .
CDR3 length: 16
J gene: TRBJ1-5
V gene: TRBV19
D gene: .

CDR3 protein: CASSLVGTGNTEAFF
CDR3 DNA: TGTGCCAGCAGCTTGGTGGGGACAGGGAACACTGAAGCTTTCTTT
clone size: few
CDR3 length: 15
J gene: TRBJ1-1
V gene: TRBV5-4
D gene: TRBD1

CDR3 protein: CASSLGLYHPAQHF
CDR3 DNA: TGTGCCAGCAGCCTAGGCCTGTACCATCCAGCCCAGCATTTT
clone size: .
CDR3 length: 14
J gene: TRBJ1-5
V gene: TRBV28
D gene: .

CDR3 protein: CASSSGDRGRYNEQFF
CDR3 DNA: TGTGCCAGCAGCTCCGGGGACAGGGGAAGATACAATGAGCAGTTCTTC
clone size: .
CDR3 length: 16
J gene: TRBJ2-1
V gene: TRBV11-2
D gene: TRBD1

CDR3 protein: CASSINRDSTIYF
CDR3 DNA: TGTGCCAGCAGTATCAACAGGGATAGCACCATATATTTT
clone size: .
CDR3 length: 13
J gene: TRBJ1-3
V gene: TRBV27
D gene: .

CDR3 protein: CASGSSGISGQFF
CDR3 DNA: TGTGCCAGCGGTAGCAGCGGGATTAGTGGGCAGTTCTTC
clone size: .
CDR3 length: 13
J gene: TRBJ2-1
V gene: TRBV27
D gene: TRBD2